The 32 T cell receptor beta chains given below trace back to one sample, sequenced in a study of OX40 agonist ivuxolimab in advanced cancers. This table comes from immunoSEQ multiplex PCR, and its TCRdb copy is limited to in-frame clones, with some not included. In the table there are just under 95,000 clones, around 90% of which are singletons. The sequenced sample was CD4+ or CD8+ T cells sorted from blood, obtained in a trial of the OX40 agonist ivuxolimab. These receptor sequences come from an adult with an advanced solid tumor such as melanoma, head and neck, liver or kidney cancer.

The chain employs TRBV7-6 and TRBJ1-3; D call uncertain. There are 14 residues in the CDR3. Trimming left V 5 bases short and J 3 bases short, with 11 bases between. Looked up from germline, CDR1 is SGHVS and CDR2 is FNYEAQ. CDR3 sequence reads: CASSPRLDGNTIYF. For the CDR3, the DNA is TGTGCCAGCAGCCCACGACTTGATGGAAACACCATATATTTT.

V and J are TRBV11-2 and TRBJ2-7, with 7 positions matching TRBD2. This CDR3 has 15 residues. J was trimmed by 3 bases and V by 1 base; bases with no gene match: 6. Germline loops: CDR1 SGHAT, CDR2 FQNNGV. The CDR3 DNA sequence: TGTGCCAGCAGCTTAGTGCTAGCGGTGTACTACGAGCAGTACTTC. Residues: CASSLVLAVYYEQYF.

The chain has TRBV7-6 and TRBJ2-7; no firm D call. The CDR3 runs to 15 residues. Trimming pared 5 bases from V and 2 bases from J, leaving 16 bases between. In germline, CDR1 is SGHVS, CDR2 FNYEAQ. The CDR3 nucleotides read TGTGCCAGCAGCCCCACCGGGCTTCTTGCCTACGAGCAGTACTTC. As protein: CASSPTGLLAYEQYF. The full variable domain, completed using reference TRBV7-6 and TRBJ2-7, is GAGVSQSPRYKVTKRGQDVALRCDPISGHVSLYWYRQALGQGPEFLTYFNYEAQQDKSGLPNDRFSAERPEGSISTLTIQRTEQRDSAMYRCASSPTGLLAYEQYFGPGTRLTVT.

This clone was observed a few times. V usage is TRBV30 and J usage is TRBJ1-1; the D gene is possibly TRBD1 (6 bases). In germline, CDR1 is GTSNPN, CDR2 SVGIG (reference sequence). Trimming took 0 bases from V and 10 from J, leaving 18 bases between them. The CDR3 length is 14 residues. CDR3 nucleotide sequence: TGTGCCTGGAGTGTACTCCAGGGGCGAGGAGGAGCTTTCTTT. This gives the protein CAWSVLQGRGGAFF. The variable domain in full, with the rest retrieved from reference TRBV30 and TRBJ1-1, is SQTIHQWPATLVQPVGSPLSLECTVEGTSNPNLYWYRQAAGRGLQLLFYSVGIGQISSEVPQNLSASRPQDRQFILSSKKLLLSDSGFYLCAWSVLQGRGGAFFGQGTRLTVV.

The chain couples TRBV19 to TRBJ1-3; 8 bases match TRBD1. The CDR3 is 18 amino acids. V dropped 4 bases and J dropped 0; count of bases not matched to a gene: 11. Germline CDR1 is LNHDA and CDR2 is SQIVND (reference sequence). The CDR3 region has the DNA TGTGCCAGTAGTAAGCGGACAGGGTACCCACTCTCTGGAAACACCATATATTTT. Protein sequence: CASSKRTGYPLSGNTIYF.

CDR3 sequence reads: CASSLDSYEQYF. CDR3 bases: TGTGCCAGCAGCTTGGACAGCTACGAGCAGTACTTC. The rearrangement uses TRBV11-3 and TRBJ2-7, with TRBD1 as a possible D gene (6 bases). V lost 3 bases to trimming and J lost 3 bases, with 6 bases between them. CDR3 length equals 12 residues. The germline V gene encodes CDR1 SGHNT and CDR2 YENEEA. The variable domain in full, with the rest retrieved from reference TRBV11-3 and TRBJ2-7, is EAGVVQSPRYKIIEKKQPVAFWCNPISGHNTLYWYLQNLGQGPELLIRYENEEAVDDSQLPKDRFSAERLKGVDSTLKIQPAELGDSAVYLCASSLDSYEQYFGPGTRLTVT.

V gene TRBV11-2 combines with J gene TRBJ1-5, with D perhaps TRBD1 (6 bases). Germline V gene sequence: CDR1 SGHAT, CDR2 FQNNGV. V lost 1 base to trimming and J lost 0 bases, with 7 bases between them. This CDR3 is built from 15 residues. As DNA, the CDR3 is TGTGCCAGCAGCTTAGGGGACATTAGCAATCAGCCCCAGCATTTT. It specifies CASSLGDISNQPQHF. The full variable domain, completed using reference TRBV11-2 and TRBJ1-5, is EAGVAQSPRYKIIEKRQSVAFWCNPISGHATLYWYQQILGQGPKLLIQFQNNGVVDDSQLPKDRFSAERLKGVDSTLKIQPAKLEDSAVYLCASSLGDISNQPQHFGDGTRLSIL.

The rearrangement links TRBV5-1 to TRBJ2-5; TRBD2 might be the D (6 bases). The CDR3 loop spans 14 amino acids. The germline V gene encodes CDR1 SGHRS and CDR2 YFSETQ. V lost 5 bases, J lost 4 bases, and 15 bases lay in between. The CDR3 nucleotides read TGCGCCAGCAGACCCGGGGGACCCCGAGAGACCCAGTACTTC. Translated: CASRPGGPRETQYF.

J is TRBJ1-3 and V is TRBV2, with D maybe TRBD1 (6 bases). This CDR3 contains 14 residues. Trimming took off 7 bases at V and 4 bases at J, with 14 bases between the two ends. Germline CDR1 and CDR2: SNHLY and FYNNEI. The CDR3 nucleotides read TGTGCCAGCAAGGAACAGGGTTCAGGAAACACCATATATTTT. Protein: CASKEQGSGNTIYF.

This clone was detected a few times. V usage is TRBV4-1 and J usage is TRBJ1-2, with D possibly being TRBD1 (5 bases). This CDR3 spans 15 amino acids. Looked up from germline, CDR1 is MGHRA and CDR2 is YSYEKL. V was clipped by 0 bases and J by 4 bases, with 12 bases between them. The CDR3 loop is CASSQEVGVGYGYTF. CDR3 bases: TGCGCCAGCAGCCAAGAGGTGGGGGTCGGCTATGGCTACACCTTC.

In DNA form, the CDR3 reads TGTGCCACCTCGGGACTAGCGGGGGGTCCTTCCCTATACAATGAGCAGTTCTTC. Protein sequence: CATSGLAGGPSLYNEQFF. The genes are TRBV7-9 and TRBJ2-1, with TRBD2 matching 15 bases. Trimming at V came to 10 bases and at J to 4 bases, leaving 14 bases not matched to a gene. Germline V gives CDR1 SEHNR, CDR2 FQNEAQ (reference sequence). This CDR3 region has 18 residues. The whole variable domain, filled in from reference TRBV7-9 and TRBJ2-1, reads DTGVSQNPRHKITKRGQNVTFRCDPISEHNRLYWYRQTLGQGPEFLTYFQNEAQLEKSRLLSDRFSAERPKGSFSTLEIQRTEQGDSAMYLCATSGLAGGPSLYNEQFFGPGTRLTVL.

For this clone: Germline is not matched at one junction end, which may reflect a read error. The V call is TRBV10-2, the J call TRBJ2-7; D tentatively reads TRBD1 or TRBD2 (5 bases each). The germline V gene encodes CDR1 WSHSY and CDR2 SAAADI. This CDR3 is built from 12 residues. The CDR3 DNA follows: TGCGCCATCAGTAAGGGACCCTACGAGCAGTACTTC. Encoded protein: CAISKGPYEQYF.

This chain connects TRBV18 to TRBJ1-4, with D possibly being TRBD1 (5 bases). This CDR3 region has 15 residues. Trimming took 3 bases from V and 7 from J, leaving 15 bases between them. The germline gives CDR1 KGHSH, CDR2 LQKENI. The CDR3 sequence: CASSPPGKGTEKLFF. The CDR3 bases are TGTGCCAGCTCACCCCCGGGAAAGGGGACTGAAAAACTGTTTTTT.

The V call is TRBV7-2, the J call TRBJ2-7; tentatively, D is TRBD1 or TRBD2 (5 bases each). V lost 2 bases to trimming and J lost 0 bases, with 14 bases between them. CDR3 length: 16 amino acids. Germline V gene sequence: CDR1 SGHTA, CDR2 FQGNSA. The CDR3 sequence: CASSLIGTVSSYEQYF. CDR3 nucleotide sequence: TGTGCCAGCAGCTTAATTGGGACGGTGAGCTCCTACGAGCAGTACTTC.

The CDR3 loop reads CASSPGGLAGEHNEQFF. The CDR3 bases are TGTGCCAGCAGCCCGGGAGGGCTAGCGGGGGAGCACAATGAGCAGTTCTTC. This chain connects TRBV16 to TRBJ2-1; 10 bases align to TRBD2. With 4 bases clipped from V and 5 bases from J, the junction kept 11 bases outside the gene matches. Germline-derived CDR1 and CDR2 are KGHSY and FQNENV. The CDR3 contains 17 residues.

This clone has just one count. The chain is built from TRBV7-9 and TRBJ1-5; D is ambiguous. Germline V CDR1 and CDR2: SEHNR, FQNEAQ (reference sequence). The germline V and J ends were trimmed by 4 bases and 0 bases, with 7 bases remaining between them. CDR3 length: 14 amino acids. Here the CDR3 reads CASSSTLSNQPQHF. CDR3 nucleotides: TGTGCCAGCAGCTCGACACTTAGCAATCAGCCCCAGCATTTT.

The chain recombines TRBV2 with TRBJ1-2; D is unresolved. The CDR3 contains 12 residues. Germline V CDR1 and CDR2: SNHLY, FYNNEI. V lost 7 bases and J lost 4, with 10 bases in between. The CDR3 region has the DNA TGTGCCAGCACCCCGTTCGGCTATGGCTACACCTTC. This codes for CASTPFGYGYTF.

V gene TRBV7-9 combines with J gene TRBJ2-1; 8 bases are a match to TRBD1. The CDR3 is made up of 12 amino acids. Trimming at V came to 5 bases and at J to 15 bases, leaving 9 bases not matched to a gene. Germline CDR1 is SEHNR and CDR2 is FQNEAQ (reference sequence). The CDR3 here is CASSKTGELPFF. As DNA, the CDR3 is TGTGCCAGCAGCAAGACAGGGGAATTGCCGTTCTTC.

V is TRBV9 and J is TRBJ2-5; D possibly matches TRBD1 or TRBD2 (6 bases each). The germline V gene encodes CDR1 SGDLS and CDR2 YYNGEE. This CDR3 has 15 residues. V gave up 4 bases and J gave up 3 bases, with 16 bases separating them. In DNA form, the CDR3 reads TGTGCCAGCAGCTGGACAGATGGGAGGAAAGAGACCCAGTACTTC. Translation: CASSWTDGRKETQYF.

This sequence joins TRBV27 and TRBJ1-6, with TRBD1 matching 7 bases. Per germline, CDR1 MNHEY and CDR2 SMNVEV (reference sequence). The CDR3 runs to 13 residues. After removal of 6 bases from V and 10 bases from J, the junction contained 6 bases not matched to a gene. The chain's CDR3 is CASRDYRGSPLHF. CDR3 nucleotide sequence: TGTGCCAGCAGGGACTACAGGGGCTCACCCCTCCACTTT.

The chain recombines TRBV27 with TRBJ1-5; D may be TRBD1 (6 bases). The germline CDR1 and CDR2 sequences are MNHEY and SMNVEV (reference sequence). This CDR3 is built from 16 residues. V was pared by 5 bases and J by 2 bases, with 16 bases between. The CDR3 reads CASSRIQGGGNQPQHF. CDR3 nucleotide sequence: TGTGCCAGCAGTCGTATACAGGGTGGGGGCAATCAGCCCCAGCATTTT.

The V and J genes are TRBV6-5 and TRBJ1-1, with 9 bases matching TRBD1. This CDR3 is 15 amino acids long. Germline values: CDR1 MNHEY, CDR2 SVGAGI. V gave up 8 bases and J gave up 4 bases; unmatched junction bases: 11. The CDR3 DNA follows: TGTGCCAGCGCCCAACCGGGACAGGGTCCCACTGAAGCTTTCTTT. Its protein product is CASAQPGQGPTEAFF.

The rearrangement uses TRBV7-2 and TRBJ2-2, with a possible D match to TRBD1 (6 bases). The CDR3 is 16 residues long. Germline CDR1 reads SGHTA; CDR2 reads FQGNSA. V lost 5 bases, J lost 0 bases, and 13 bases lay in between. CDR3 in DNA: TGTGCCAGCAGCCCTCGGGCAGGGGCGAACACCGGGGAGCTGTTTTTT. Translating it yields CASSPRAGANTGELFF.

This chain joins TRBV5-4 and TRBJ1-3; 8 nucleotides match TRBD1. CDR3 length: 15 residues. Trimming cost V 4 bases and J 4 bases; bases outside gene matches: 7. Germline assignment: CDR1 SGHNT and CDR2 YYREEE (reference sequence). CDR3 sequence (DNA): TGTGCCAGCAGCATCCAGGACAGGGTAGGAAACACCATATATTTT. Translation gives CASSIQDRVGNTIYF.

The rearrangement links TRBV5-1 to TRBJ2-1; the D gene is possibly TRBD2 (7 bases). The germline V and J ends were trimmed by 4 bases and 8 bases, with 19 bases remaining between them. Germline V gene data show CDR1 as SGHRS and CDR2 as YFSETQ. The CDR3 consists of 15 residues. The CDR3 loop is CASSTGRGGLDEQFF. As DNA, the CDR3 is TGCGCCAGCAGCACTGGGAGGGGGGGCCTCGATGAGCAGTTCTTC.

The J gene is TRBJ1-1, the V gene TRBV7-9, with 9 bases that match TRBD1. V lost 5 bases to trimming and J lost 5 bases; unmatched junction nucleotides: 6. Germline V gene lookup returns CDR1 SEHNR and CDR2 FQNEAQ (reference sequence). CDR3 length equals 14 residues. The CDR3 sequence: CASSPDRGGTEAFF. The CDR3 nucleotides are TGTGCCAGCAGCCCCGACAGGGGGGGGACTGAAGCTTTCTTT.

The chain uses TRBV10-3 and TRBJ2-5; 15 bases map to TRBD2. The V gene's germline CDR1 is ENHRY and CDR2 SYGVKD. J lost 5 bases, V lost 4 bases, and 5 bases had no gene match. The CDR3 is 16 residues long. The CDR3 DNA reads TGTGCCATCAGTGTGTCTGGACTAGCGGGGGGGGAGACCCAGTACTTC. This encodes CAISVSGLAGGETQYF.

The chain joins TRBV6-5 to TRBJ1-2; TRBD1 matches at 8 bases. The germline V gene encodes CDR1 MNHEY and CDR2 SVGAGI. The trim removed 2 bases at V and 7 bases at J, leaving 9 bases unmatched. The CDR3 length is 15 residues. The CDR3 region has the DNA TGTGCCAGCAGTTACCGGAGACAGGGGCCGTCTGGCTACACCTTC. Protein: CASSYRRQGPSGYTF.

The V and J genes are TRBV2 and TRBJ2-5; perhaps TRBD1 as D (6 bases). Trimming took 2 bases from V and 4 from J, leaving 11 bases between them. CDR1 SNHLY and CDR2 FYNNEI come from the germline V gene. The CDR3 loop spans 14 amino acids. In DNA, the CDR3 is TGTGCCAGCAGTGAATATGGGGGCCCAGAGACCCAGTACTTC. Translating it yields CASSEYGGPETQYF.

J is TRBJ2-3 and V is TRBV5-1; no reliable D call. This CDR3 is 14 amino acids long. Trimming cost V 0 bases and J 0 bases, with 5 bases left between them. CDR1 is SGHRS, CDR2 YFSETQ, per germline. The CDR3 spells CASSLAGSTDTQYF. Here the CDR3 DNA reads TGCGCCAGCAGCTTGGCCGGTAGCACAGATACGCAGTATTTT.

The V and J genes are TRBV9 and TRBJ2-2, with a tentative D call TRBD2 (5 bases). This CDR3 contains 15 residues. V was trimmed by 1 base and J by 0 bases, leaving 7 bases between them. Germline values: CDR1 SGDLS, CDR2 YYNGEE. The CDR3 reads CASSVSGANTGELFF. CDR3 DNA sequence: TGTGCCAGCAGCGTAAGCGGCGCGAACACCGGGGAGCTGTTTTTT.

The CDR3 DNA reads as TGCGCCAGCAGACTAGCGGGGGGACTCCGAACCTACGAGCAGTACTTC. It yields the protein CASRLAGGLRTYEQYF. The chain carries TRBV5-1 and TRBJ2-5; the match to TRBD2 covers 12 bases. With the DNA end fitting TRBJ2-7 better, the J assignment may be wrong. Germline V CDR1 and CDR2: SGHRS, YFSETQ. The CDR3 totals 16 residues.